The T cell receptor (beta chain) described here comes from a study of cytomegalovirus exposure and HLA in healthy donors. Study findings and constraints: It is likely that the observed cluster of highly shared sequence variants was a sequencing artifact.

Note on this clone: Its antigen remains unidentified.

The PCR employed 60 Vbeta primers together with 13 Jbeta primers. In the original processing: The count from a later analysis was tens of millions of unique TCR beta chains, 9.5 million to 13 million of them shared. The method was immunoSEQ multiplex PCR; TCRdb's version includes in-frame clones alone and lacks a portion of them. The D gene and trimming were derived from the DNA, and the V and J assignments and clone size from that table. The table records fewer than 250,000 clones, about 79% of them present only once. Germline values: CDR1 LNHDA, CDR2 SQIVND (reference sequence). V shed 5 bases, J shed 1 base, and the junction held 8 bases outside the gene matches. The CDR3 consists of 16 residues.

J is TRBJ2-7 and V is TRBV19; 10 positions agree with TRBD1. The receptor was isolated from a man aged 18 to 29 in good health and CMV-seronegative. Material: PBMCs. CDR3 sequence (DNA): TGTGCCAGTAGTTCCCGGGACAGGGGCTTTTCCTACGAGCAGTACTTC. Protein: CASSSRDRGFSYEQYF.